This T cell receptor beta chain was documented in a study of T cells in Graves' hyperthyroidism and ophthalmopathy. General study findings and limits: From stable hyperthyroidism, ophthalmopathy was set apart by a 13 V-J model. Most expanded thyroid clonotypes above 0.001 also appeared in blood.

Exclusion criteria comprised uncontrolled infection, other autoimmune disease, pregnancy or lactation. The PBMCs were sourced from fresh peripheral blood (about 9.7 ml). Deletions cut 4 bases from V and 1 base from J, with 10 bases between. The CDR3 has 14 amino acids. Germline loops: CDR1 SGHTA, CDR2 FQGNSA. Notes on this clonotype: What it binds is unknown.

Researchers took RNA transcripts and amplified the TCR beta CDR3 regions from them. When the TCR CDR3 underwent first-round RT-PCR, the HTBI primer set was used. TCRdb reprocessed the multiplex PCR reads with MiXCR, giving one entry per CDR3 protein. There are approximately 600,000 distinct CDR3 sequences in the sample; about a sixth occur only once, and over 3.5% lies in the top ten. Sample: blood. The gene calls are TRBV7-2 and TRBJ1-2; D is unresolved. The sequence came from a woman aged 25 to 39 with Graves' hyperthyroidism. The CDR3 is CASSSPRFNYGYTF. CDR3 in DNA: TGTGCCAGCAGCTCCCCGCGTTTTAACTATGGCTACACCTTC.